Following are 19 T cell receptor beta chains from one sample sequenced in a study of CD8 T cells in ankylosing spondylitis (dated by TCRdb to 2016 to 2017). The library was obtained by 5' RACE. Sequencing was carried out with an Illumina HiSeq 2500. In-frame beta chains were kept once TCRdb had trimmed the public reads at Q25 with fastp and called clones with MiXCR. Under each unique CDR3 protein, matching rows form one entry showing the most common genes and DNA. The sample table contains about 33,000 distinct CDR3 sequences; only one count was recorded for around 15% of them. The top ten hold 25% to 40% of the sample. The sequencing input was synovial fluid, either unsorted or a sorted T cell fraction (not recorded which). Source of these receptors: a male donor with ankylosing spondylitis.

This chain joins TRBV12-3 or TRBV12-4 and TRBJ2-7; 7 bases agree with TRBD2. The CDR3 sequence is 18 residues long. The trim removed 11 bases at V and 4 bases at J, leaving 26 bases unmatched. CDR3: CAFTPYSSGLEFSYEQYF. The CDR3 region has the DNA TGTGCCTTCACCCCCTACTCTAGCGGACTCGAATTTTCTTACGAGCAGTACTTC.

In this sample, this clonotype turned up many times. CDR3 sequence (DNA): TGTGCCAGCAGTCGCAGGTGGTCGAACACTGAAGCTTTCTTT. Encoded protein: CASSRRWSNTEAFF. V gene TRBV28 combines with J gene TRBJ1-1; D call uncertain. V was clipped by 5 bases and J by 1 base, with 11 bases between them. The CDR3 length is 14 residues. CDR1 MDHEN and CDR2 SYDVKM come from the germline V gene.

This clonotype was found many times. The chain has TRBV28 and TRBJ2-1, with 10 bases lining up with TRBD2. Germline assignment: CDR1 MDHEN and CDR2 SYDVKM. This CDR3 has 15 amino acids. The J segment lost 6 bases and the V segment lost 7 bases, leaving 9 bases of the junction unmatched. CDR3: CASTVGSSGSNEQFF. CDR3 nucleotides: TGTGCCAGCACCGTAGGTTCTAGCGGGAGCAATGAGCAGTTCTTC.

This clonotype was counted at least ten times. The chain uses TRBV20-1 and TRBJ2-1; TRBD2 aligns across 11 bases. CDR3 length equals 15 residues. The germline V gene has CDR1 DFQATT and CDR2 SNEGSKA (reference sequence). With V trimmed by 3 bases and J by 6 bases, 7 bases remained unmatched. For the CDR3, the DNA is TGCAGTGCTAGTAGAGGGACTAGCGGAAGCAATGAGCAGTTCTTC. Protein product: CSASRGTSGSNEQFF.

This clonotype was seen a handful of times. The chain joins TRBV5-6 to TRBJ2-7, with TRBD1 matching over 10 bases. V trimming: 5 bases; J trimming: 3 bases; junction bases outside the gene matches: 8. Germline loops: CDR1 SGHDT, CDR2 YYEEEE. The CDR3 length is 15 residues. The CDR3 here is CASRQGDRGFYEQYF. CDR3 DNA: TGTGCCAGCAGACAAGGGGACAGGGGCTTCTACGAGCAGTACTTC.

This clonotype was found many times. V is TRBV4-3 and J is TRBJ2-1; D may match TRBD1 or TRBD2 (5 bases each). The CDR3 loop spans 16 amino acids. Trimming took off 1 base at V and 6 bases at J, with 16 bases between the two ends. Germline lookup yields CDR1 LGHNA and CDR2 YSLEER. The CDR3 DNA is TGCGCCAGCAGCCAAGTGGTGGGGGTGCTTGGCAATGAGCAGTTCTTC. Translation gives CASSQVVGVLGNEQFF.

The V and J genes are TRBV3-1 and TRBJ2-7, with 7 bases identical to TRBD1. CDR3 length: 13 amino acids. Germline CDR1 and CDR2: LGHDT and YNNKEL (reference sequence). J gave up 5 bases and V 4 bases, and 5 bases lay outside the gene matches. In DNA, the CDR3 is TGTGCCAGCAGCCCCCAGGGGGTTCACGAGCAGTACTTC. Residues: CASSPQGVHEQYF.

The chain is built from TRBV5-2 and TRBJ2-1; TRBD1, the D gene given by the table, was not confirmed from the DNA. TRBV5-2 is annotated as a pseudogene. The CDR3 covers 13 residues. Here the CDR3 reads CHSCLPPDNEQFF. As DNA, the CDR3 is TGTCACAGCTGCCTGCCCCCAGACAATGAGCAGTTCTTC.

In its sample, this clonotype was seen many times. The V call is TRBV5-6, the J call TRBJ1-5; D is undetermined. The V gene lost 0 bases and the J gene lost 9 bases, with 13 bases spanning the gap. This CDR3 is 14 amino acids long. Germline CDR1 and CDR2: SGHDT and YYEEEE. The CDR3 reads CASSLGEDIVPQHF. In nucleotides, the CDR3 is TGTGCCAGCAGCTTGGGGGAGGATATTGTGCCCCAGCATTTT.

The chain links TRBV11-2 to TRBJ2-1, with D possibly being TRBD1 or TRBD2 (5 bases each). Deletions cut 5 bases from V and 7 bases from J, with 9 bases between. The CDR3 has 12 amino acids. Germline CDR1 and CDR2: SGHAT and FQNNGV. CDR3 loop: CASSTGTNEQFF. CDR3 nucleotides: TGTGCCAGCAGCACTGGGACGAATGAGCAGTTCTTC.

This clonotype was counted many times. The J gene is TRBJ2-3, the V gene TRBV6-4; 9 nucleotides align to TRBD2. Germline assignment: CDR1 MRHNA and CDR2 SNTAGT. The V gene end was trimmed by 2 bases and the J gene end by 3 bases; junction bases not matched to a gene: 0. The CDR3 has 14 residues. DNA for the CDR3: TGTGCCAGCAGTGACGGACTAGCGACAGATACGCAGTATTTT. This encodes CASSDGLATDTQYF.

The chain uses TRBV7-2 and TRBJ2-3; D is ambiguous. This CDR3 region has 12 residues. CDR1 is SGHTA, CDR2 FQGNSA, per germline. V was shortened by 1 base and J by 9 bases, with 8 bases between the two germline ends. The CDR3 reads CASSLDGKTQYF. The CDR3 coding sequence is TGTGCCAGCAGCTTAGATGGGAAAACGCAGTATTTT.

The CDR3 spells CASSYSGGPTDTQYF. The CDR3 DNA is TGTGCCAGCAGTTATAGCGGGGGCCCTACAGATACGCAGTATTTT. V and J are TRBV6-2 or TRBV6-3 and TRBJ2-3; 9 bases line up with TRBD2. Germline V CDR1 and CDR2: MNHEY, SVGEGT. The CDR3 is 15 amino acids. With 3 bases clipped from V and 3 bases from J, the junction kept 4 bases outside the gene matches.

V and J are TRBV6-2 or TRBV6-3 and TRBJ1-4; D call uncertain. The CDR3 sequence is 12 residues long. Between the trimmed V and J ends, which lost 8 bases and 9 bases, there was a span of 13 bases. CDR1 and CDR2 (germline): MNHEY, SVGEGT. CDR3 in amino acids: CASSWERQKLFF. In DNA, the CDR3 is TGTGCCAGCTCCTGGGAACGGCAAAAACTGTTTTTT.

The chain employs TRBV18 and TRBJ1-3; no firm D call. The V and J ends lost 0 bases and 7 bases respectively, with 16 bases between them. Germline assignment: CDR1 KGHSH and CDR2 LQKENI. The CDR3 is 16 amino acids. The CDR3 nucleotides are TGTGCCAGCTCACCACCGACGACCTCGCTAGGGAACACCATATATTTT. Amino acids: CASSPPTTSLGNTIYF.

This clonotype was counted at least ten times. V gene TRBV12-3 or TRBV12-4 combines with J gene TRBJ1-5, with TRBD1 identical over 10 bases. CDR3 length equals 14 residues. The J segment lost 6 bases and the V segment lost 6 bases, leaving 5 bases of the junction unmatched. Written as DNA, the CDR3 is TGTGCCAGCAGAGGGACAGGGGTCGTTCAGCCCCAGCATTTT. Encoded protein: CASRGTGVVQPQHF.

This clonotype was seen ten or more times. The J gene is TRBJ1-6, the V gene TRBV4-1, with 9 bases lining up with TRBD1. The V segment lost 8 bases and the J segment 10 bases; nucleotides outside the gene matches: 9. This CDR3 contains 14 residues. CDR1 and CDR2 from the germline V gene are MGHRA and YSYEKL. The CDR3 DNA sequence: TGCGCCAGCCGCTCGGGACAGGGAAAGTCACCCCTCCACTTT. It specifies CASRSGQGKSPLHF.

This clonotype was picked up many times. This chain uses TRBV20-1 with TRBJ2-5; 7 bases map to TRBD2. The germline gives CDR1 DFQATT, CDR2 SNEGSKA (reference sequence). V lost 5 bases and J lost 4; bases outside the gene matches: 19. CDR3 length: 17 residues. DNA of the CDR3: TGCAGTGCTGCGGAGGGAGGGCCTGCCCTAGAAGTAGAGACCCAGTACTTC. Amino acids: CSAAEGGPALEVETQYF.

This clonotype occurred a few times. Just one base apart from a much larger clone, this may be a read error. The chain carries TRBV6-2 or TRBV6-3 and TRBJ2-3; the match to TRBD2 covers 7 bases. The CDR3 is 14 residues long. Germline CDR1 reads MNHEY; CDR2 reads SVGEGT. V dropped 2 bases and J dropped 2; count of bases not matched to a gene: 1. CDR3 in DNA: TGTGCCAGCAGTTACGGGAGGGCCACAGATACGCAGTATTTT. It specifies CASSYGRATDTQYF.